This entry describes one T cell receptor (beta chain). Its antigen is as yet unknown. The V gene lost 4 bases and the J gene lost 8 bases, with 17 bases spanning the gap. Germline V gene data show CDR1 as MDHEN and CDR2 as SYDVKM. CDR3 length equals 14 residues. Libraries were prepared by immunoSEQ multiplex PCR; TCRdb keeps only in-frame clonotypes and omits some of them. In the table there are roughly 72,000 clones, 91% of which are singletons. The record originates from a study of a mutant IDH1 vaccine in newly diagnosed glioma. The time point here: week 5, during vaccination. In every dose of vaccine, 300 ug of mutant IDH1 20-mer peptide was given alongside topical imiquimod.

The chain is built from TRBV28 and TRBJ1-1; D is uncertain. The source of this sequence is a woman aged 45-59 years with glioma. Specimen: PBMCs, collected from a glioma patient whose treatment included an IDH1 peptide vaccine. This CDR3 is CASSSIGPATEAFF. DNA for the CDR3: TGTGCCAGCAGTTCGATAGGGCCTGCCACCGAAGCTTTCTTT.